This TCR beta chain comes out of a study of T cell responses to AZD1222 COVID-19 vaccine. V was shortened by 2 bases and J by 5 bases, with 6 bases between the two germline ends. The germline CDR1 and CDR2 sequences are LNHDA and SQIVND (reference sequence). There are 12 residues in the CDR3. Sequencing was performed with immunoSEQ multiplex PCR; in TCRdb, only in-frame clones are kept and a portion is missing. The sample lists over 85,000 clones, 85% to 95% seen once, with 2.9% in the top ten. The origin of this receptor is an adult who received the AZD1222 COVID-19 vaccine. The material was peripheral blood, obtained 28 days after the second AZD1222 dose. V and J are TRBV19 and TRBJ1-1; D is perhaps TRBD1 (6 bases). CDR3 in amino acids: CASSITGTEAFF. The CDR3 nucleotides read TGTGCCAGTAGTATAACAGGGACTGAAGCTTTCTTT.